Only a few counts were recorded for the clone carrying this T cell receptor beta chain. Its antigen is not known. The assay used deep level. Evenly divided among several immunoSEQ plates was the genomic DNA of each subset. TCRdb's table, derived via immunoSEQ multiplex PCR, lists solely in-frame clones and lacks some. The sample lists 2 million to 2.5 million clones; 95% were seen once. This CDR3 spans 15 amino acids. Per germline, CDR1 LNHDA and CDR2 SQIVND (reference sequence). Trimming cost V 5 bases and J 2 bases, with 13 bases left between them. This sample is drawn from a study of shared clonotypes between healthy human individuals. General study points: The expectation was that sequencing depth would affect clonotype sharing among donors. What naive subsets generally showed was a larger estimated richness than memory subsets showed.

V gene TRBV19 combines with J gene TRBJ1-5, with D perhaps matching TRBD1 (5 bases). The specimen was naive CD4+ T cells sorted from blood. This sample's subset: CD45RA+ positively selected. The sequence was obtained from a man between 18 and 29 years old in good health. The CDR3 region is CASSHSRDGNQPQHF. As DNA, the CDR3 is TGTGCCAGTAGTCACAGCAGGGATGGCAATCAGCCCCAGCATTTT.